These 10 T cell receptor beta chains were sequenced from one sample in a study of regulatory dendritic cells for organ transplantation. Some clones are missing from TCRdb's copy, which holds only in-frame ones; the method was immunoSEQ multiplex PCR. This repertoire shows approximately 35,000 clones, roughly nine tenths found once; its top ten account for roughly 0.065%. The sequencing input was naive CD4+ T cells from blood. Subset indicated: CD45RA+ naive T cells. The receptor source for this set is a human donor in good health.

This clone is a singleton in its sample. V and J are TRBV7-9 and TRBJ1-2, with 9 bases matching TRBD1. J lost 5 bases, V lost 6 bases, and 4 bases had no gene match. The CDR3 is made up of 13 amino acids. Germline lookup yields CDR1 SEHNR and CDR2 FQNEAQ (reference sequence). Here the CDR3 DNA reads TGTGCCAGCAGACAGGGACAGGGTTATGGCTACACCTTC. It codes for CASRQGQGYGYTF.

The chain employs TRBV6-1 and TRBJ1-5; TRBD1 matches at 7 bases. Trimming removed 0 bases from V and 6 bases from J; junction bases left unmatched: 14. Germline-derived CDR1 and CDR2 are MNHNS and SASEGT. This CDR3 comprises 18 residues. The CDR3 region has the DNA TGTGCCAGCAGTGAAGCGGTTACGGACAGGATCAAGCGTCAGCCCCAGCATTTT. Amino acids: CASSEAVTDRIKRQPQHF.

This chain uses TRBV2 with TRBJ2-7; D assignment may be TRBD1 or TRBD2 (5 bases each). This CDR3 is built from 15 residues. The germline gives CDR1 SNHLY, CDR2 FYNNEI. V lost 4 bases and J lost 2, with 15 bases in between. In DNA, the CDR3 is TGTGCCAGCAGTGTATGGGGGTTGGGTGCCTACGAGCAGTACTTC. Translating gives CASSVWGLGAYEQYF. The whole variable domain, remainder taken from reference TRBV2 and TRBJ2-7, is EPEVTQTPSHQVTQMGQEVILRCVPISNHLYFYWYRQILGQKVEFLVSFYNNEISEKSEIFDDQFSVERPDGSNFTLKIRSTKLEDSAMYFCASSVWGLGAYEQYFGPGTRLTVT.

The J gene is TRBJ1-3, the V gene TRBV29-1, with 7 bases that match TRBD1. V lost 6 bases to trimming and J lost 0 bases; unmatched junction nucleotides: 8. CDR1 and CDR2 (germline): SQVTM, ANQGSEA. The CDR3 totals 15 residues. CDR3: CSVSGTESSGNTIYF. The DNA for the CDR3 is TGCAGCGTATCCGGGACAGAGAGCTCTGGAAACACCATATATTTT.

In DNA form, the CDR3 reads TGTGCCAGCAGCTTAGGGACTACAGATACGCAGTATTTT. The encoded protein is CASSLGTTDTQYF. The V call is TRBV7-9, the J call TRBJ2-3, with a possible D match to TRBD2 (5 bases). This CDR3 spans 13 amino acids. Trimming stripped 1 base from V and 3 bases from J, with 5 bases between. CDR1 is SEHNR and CDR2 is FQNEAQ in the germline V gene (reference sequence).

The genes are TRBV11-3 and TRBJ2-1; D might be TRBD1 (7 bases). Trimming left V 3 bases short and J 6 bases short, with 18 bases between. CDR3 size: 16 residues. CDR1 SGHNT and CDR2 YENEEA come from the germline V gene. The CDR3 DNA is TGTGCCAGCAGCTTTGGGGCGGCAGGGGGGATCAATGAGCAGTTCTTC. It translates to CASSFGAAGGINEQFF.

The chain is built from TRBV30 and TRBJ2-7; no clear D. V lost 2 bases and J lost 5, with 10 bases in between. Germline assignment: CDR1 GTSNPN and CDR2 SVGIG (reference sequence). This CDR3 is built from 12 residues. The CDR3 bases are TGTGCCTGGAGTTTGGCGGAACACGAGCAGTACTTC. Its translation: CAWSLAEHEQYF.

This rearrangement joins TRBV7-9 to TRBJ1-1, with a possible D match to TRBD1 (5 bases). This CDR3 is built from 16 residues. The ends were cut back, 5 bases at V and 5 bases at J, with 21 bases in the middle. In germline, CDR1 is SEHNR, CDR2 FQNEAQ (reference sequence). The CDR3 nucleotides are TGTGCCAGCAGCCACCCAGCCGGCGGGGGTAGGACTGAAGCTTTCTTT. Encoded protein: CASSHPAGGGRTEAFF.

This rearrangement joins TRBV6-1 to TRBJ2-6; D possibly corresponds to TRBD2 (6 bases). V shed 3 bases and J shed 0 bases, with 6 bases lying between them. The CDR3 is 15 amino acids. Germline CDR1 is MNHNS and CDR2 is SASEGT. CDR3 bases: TGTGCCAGCAGTGAGGGGGGCTCTGGGGCCAACGTCCTGACTTTC. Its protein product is CASSEGGSGANVLTF.

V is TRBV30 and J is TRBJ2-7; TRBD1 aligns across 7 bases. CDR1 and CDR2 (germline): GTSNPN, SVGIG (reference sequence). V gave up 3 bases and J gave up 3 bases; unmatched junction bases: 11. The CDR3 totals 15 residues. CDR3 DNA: TGTGCCTGGAGCGTTATAATCAGGGGGAACTACGAGCAGTACTTC. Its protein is CAWSVIIRGNYEQYF. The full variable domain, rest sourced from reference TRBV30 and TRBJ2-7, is SQTIHQWPATLVQPVGSPLSLECTVEGTSNPNLYWYRQAAGRGLQLLFYSVGIGQISSEVPQNLSASRPQDRQFILSSKKLLLSDSGFYLCAWSVIIRGNYEQYFGPGTRLTVT.